The 26 T cell receptor beta chains reported below all come from one sample, sequenced in a study of blood T cell repertoires in COVID-19. The repertoire was sequenced with immunoSEQ multiplex PCR; TCRdb's copy has only in-frame clones and lacks some. The table has some 340,000 clones, approximately 87% seen once. Sequenced input: PBMCs or T cells enriched from blood (not recorded which). Receptors were obtained from a woman in her 30s who had recovered from COVID-19.

The CDR3 is CASSLTGYDTGELFF. Written as DNA, the CDR3 is TGTGCCAGCAGTTTAACAGGGTACGACACCGGGGAGCTGTTTTTT. The chain couples TRBV7-9 to TRBJ2-2; possibly TRBD1 for D (6 bases). CDR1 is SEHNR, CDR2 FQNEAQ, per germline (reference sequence). CDR3 length equals 15 residues. The V end lost 6 bases, the J end lost 3 bases, and 14 bases lay between the germline ends. The full variable domain, rest sourced from reference TRBV7-9 and TRBJ2-2, is DTGVSQNPRHKITKRGQNVTFRCDPISEHNRLYWYRQTLGQGPEFLTYFQNEAQLEKSRLLSDRFSAERPKGSFSTLEIQRTEQGDSAMYLCASSLTGYDTGELFFGEGSRLTVL.

The gene calls are TRBV6-1 and TRBJ1-2, with D unresolved. CDR3 length equals 17 residues. CDR1 and CDR2 (germline): MNHNS, SASEGT. V gave up 1 base and J gave up 3 bases, with 18 bases separating them. The CDR3 spells CASSEVRVKAGDYGYTF. CDR3 coding DNA: TGTGCCAGCAGTGAAGTTAGGGTAAAGGCGGGTGACTATGGCTACACCTTC.

This chain joins TRBV19 and TRBJ1-2, with no clear D. Germline CDR1 LNHDA, CDR2 SQIVND (reference sequence). V lost 4 bases and J lost 8, with 23 bases in between. The CDR3 loop spans 16 amino acids. CDR3 residues: CASSTGFVAGALGYTF. Here the CDR3 DNA reads TGTGCCAGTAGTACGGGATTTGTTGCAGGCGCCCTAGGCTACACCTTC. Based on the CDR3 plus reference TRBV19 and TRBJ1-2, the full variable domain is DGGITQSPKYLFRKEGQNVTLSCEQNLNHDAMYWYRQDPGQGLRLIYYSQIVNDFQKGDIAEGYSVSREKKESFPLTVTSAQKNPTAFYLCASSTGFVAGALGYTFGSGTRLTVV.

The chain combines TRBV5-4 with TRBJ2-1; 8 positions match TRBD2. This CDR3 contains 15 residues. V lost 5 bases, J lost 4 bases, and 8 bases stayed unmatched. The germline V gene encodes CDR1 SGHNT and CDR2 YYREEE (reference sequence). The CDR3 DNA follows: TGTGCCAGCAGACCCCAGCGGGAGAAATACAATGAGCAGTTCTTC. This codes for CASRPQREKYNEQFF.

This clone appeared once. The CDR3 protein is CASRGDTTDTQYF. In DNA, the CDR3 is TGCGCCAGCAGGGGCGATACCACAGATACGCAGTATTTT. This chain links TRBV10-1 with TRBJ2-3; D not certain. The CDR3 covers 13 residues. V was clipped by 6 bases and J by 2 bases, with 9 bases between them. CDR1 and CDR2 from the germline V gene are WNHNN and SYGVQD (reference sequence).

Comment on this clone: With a much larger clone just one base away, this may be a read error. This chain connects TRBV20-1 to TRBJ1-2; D is ambiguous. This CDR3 spans 11 amino acids. Germline CDR1 reads DFQATT; CDR2 reads SNEGSKA (reference sequence). Trimming removed 6 bases from V and 3 bases from J, with 8 bases in between. CDR3 nucleotide sequence: TGCAGTGCCCATACAGACTATGGCTACACCTTC. Translation: CSAHTDYGYTF.

The chain joins TRBV11-2 to TRBJ1-2; TRBD1 is a possible D gene (5 bases). This CDR3 has 16 residues. In germline, CDR1 is SGHAT, CDR2 FQNNGV. V was shortened by 1 base and J by 2 bases, with 14 bases between the two germline ends. The chain's CDR3 is CASSLAPGRANYGYTF. The CDR3 nucleotides are TGTGCCAGCAGCTTAGCGCCCGGCAGGGCAAACTATGGCTACACCTTC.

This clone has a handful of counts. The junction departs from the called germline gene at one end, perhaps through a read error. The rearrangement uses TRBV7-2 and TRBJ1-2; possibly TRBD1 for D (5 bases). CDR1 and CDR2 (germline): SGHTA, FQGNSA. The CDR3 has 12 amino acids. The CDR3, as DNA: TGTGCCAGCAGCCCGAGTAGGGGCCCCGGCTCCTTC. Encoded protein: CASSPSRGPGSF.

The rearrangement links TRBV5-1 to TRBJ1-4; D is possibly TRBD1 (6 bases). V lost 3 bases to trimming and J lost 2 bases, with 11 bases between them. Germline CDR1 is SGHRS and CDR2 is YFSETQ. This CDR3 region has 15 residues. Written as DNA, the CDR3 is TGCGCCAGCAGCTCCCAGGGGTGGACTAATGAAAAACTGTTTTTT. It yields the protein CASSSQGWTNEKLFF.

The chain joins TRBV6-6 to TRBJ2-7; the match to TRBD1 covers 9 bases. This CDR3 has 14 residues. V gave up 6 bases and J gave up 7 bases; unmatched junction bases: 10. The germline V gene has CDR1 MNHNY and CDR2 SVGAGI (reference sequence). The CDR3 is CASRKNRGLGEQYF. The CDR3 DNA follows: TGTGCCAGCAGGAAGAACAGGGGGCTAGGGGAGCAGTACTTC.

The chain is built from TRBV7-2 and TRBJ2-1, with D possibly being TRBD1 (6 bases). Trimming left V 2 bases short and J 12 bases short, with 11 bases between. The length of the CDR3 is 12 residues. The germline V gene has CDR1 SGHTA and CDR2 FQGNSA. CDR3 DNA: TGTGCCAGCAGCTTACAGGGGTTGGGGCAGTTCTTC. This gives the protein CASSLQGLGQFF.

The chain carries TRBV15 and TRBJ1-2; perhaps TRBD1 as D (5 bases). This CDR3 is built from 13 residues. Germline V lookup: CDR1 LNHNV, CDR2 YYDKDF (reference sequence). V lost 7 bases and J lost 1, with 10 bases in between. The chain's CDR3 is CATTQGFNYGYTF. DNA of the CDR3: TGTGCCACCACCCAGGGATTTAACTATGGCTACACCTTC.

The V and J genes are TRBV28 and TRBJ1-2; D not certain. CDR3 size: 12 residues. Trimming removed 4 bases at V and 3 bases at J, with 6 bases between. Germline CDR1 reads MDHEN; CDR2 reads SYDVKM. The CDR3 protein is CASSSIDYGYTF. CDR3 coding DNA: TGTGCCAGCAGTTCCATAGACTATGGCTACACCTTC.

The V and J genes are TRBV28 and TRBJ1-2; D may be TRBD1 (6 bases). This CDR3 region has 17 residues. Trimming shortened V by 2 bases and J by 5 bases, and 21 bases separated the two germline ends. CDR1 MDHEN and CDR2 SYDVKM come from the germline V gene. DNA of the CDR3: TGTGCCAGCAGTTTAGAACAGGGTAGAGGGTCTTCTTATGGCTACACCTTC. It yields the protein CASSLEQGRGSSYGYTF.

The chain couples TRBV19 to TRBJ2-3, with D possibly matching TRBD1 (7 bases). Germline-derived CDR1 and CDR2 are LNHDA and SQIVND (reference sequence). V gave up 3 bases and J gave up 2 bases, with 12 bases separating them. CDR3 length equals 15 residues. The CDR3 here is CASSIQGEDTDTQYF. As DNA, the CDR3 is TGTGCCAGTAGTATTCAGGGGGAGGACACAGATACGCAGTATTTT.

The chain carries TRBV9 and TRBJ1-4; 7 bases agree with TRBD1. Trimming at V came to 2 bases and at J to 0 bases, leaving 7 bases not matched to a gene. The CDR3 runs to 17 residues. In germline, CDR1 is SGDLS, CDR2 YYNGEE. CDR3 sequence: CASSVGDRSPTNEKLFF. CDR3 sequence (DNA): TGTGCCAGCAGCGTGGGGGACAGAAGCCCAACTAATGAAAAACTGTTTTTT. Full variable domain (missing parts from reference TRBV9 and TRBJ1-4): DSGVTQTPKHLITATGQRVTLRCSPRSGDLSVYWYQQSLDQGLQFLIQYYNGEERAKGNILERFSAQQFPDLHSELNLSSLELGDSALYFCASSVGDRSPTNEKLFFGSGTQLSVL.

The genes are TRBV6-5 and TRBJ1-2, with 7 bases aligning to TRBD1. The CDR3 loop spans 14 amino acids. Trimming took 4 bases from V and 2 from J; bases not matched to a gene: 4. CDR1 is MNHEY, CDR2 SVGAGI, per germline. CDR3: CASSWSGQNYGYTF. The CDR3 DNA is TGTGCCAGCAGTTGGTCGGGACAGAACTATGGCTACACCTTC.

This chain links TRBV19 with TRBJ1-1; D is perhaps TRBD1 (5 bases). CDR1 is LNHDA, CDR2 SQIVND, per germline (reference sequence). V was shortened by 4 bases and J by 7 bases, with 13 bases between the two germline ends. The CDR3 consists of 13 residues. CDR3 amino acids: CASSTLQGYEAFF. In DNA, the CDR3 is TGTGCCAGTAGTACCCTTCAGGGTTATGAAGCTTTCTTT.

This rearrangement joins TRBV2 to TRBJ1-6; 8 bases line up with TRBD1. The V segment lost 6 bases and the J segment 5 bases; nucleotides outside the gene matches: 9. Germline CDR1 and CDR2: SNHLY and FYNNEI. The CDR3 sequence is 16 residues long. CDR3 nucleotide sequence: TGTGCCAGCAGGCGCAGGGGGCTGAACGATAATTCACCCCTCCACTTT. Translation: CASRRRGLNDNSPLHF.

The DNA for the CDR3 is TGTGCCAGCAGTGGTCCCGGGACAGGGCCAAAGAAAAAACTGTTTTTT. Translated, it gives CASSGPGTGPKKKLFF. This chain uses TRBV6-1 with TRBJ1-4; 9 bases map to TRBD1. The CDR3 covers 16 residues. Trimming took 4 bases from V and 9 from J; bases not matched to a gene: 12. Germline V lookup: CDR1 MNHNS, CDR2 SASEGT.

The rearrangement joins TRBV5-8 to TRBJ2-7, with TRBD1 matching 11 bases. V lost 0 bases to trimming and J lost 0 bases; unmatched junction nucleotides: 8. CDR1 SGHTS and CDR2 YDEGEE come from the germline V gene. The CDR3 is made up of 18 amino acids. The CDR3: CASSLARTGGGSSYEQYF. CDR3 sequence (DNA): TGTGCCAGCAGCTTGGCTAGGACAGGGGGCGGGAGCTCCTACGAGCAGTACTTC.

The chain is built from TRBV6-5 and TRBJ2-7; D perhaps matches TRBD1 (5 bases). In germline, CDR1 is MNHEY, CDR2 SVGAGI. Trimming pared 9 bases from V and 0 bases from J, leaving 12 bases between. The CDR3 totals 13 residues. CDR3 nucleotide sequence: TGTGCCAGTGACAGCCTAGTCTCCTACGAGCAGTACTTC. It specifies CASDSLVSYEQYF.

The rearrangement uses TRBV3-1 (or the pseudogene TRBV3-2) and TRBJ1-3; D gene ambiguous. The V gene's germline CDR1 is LGHDT and CDR2 YNNKEL (reference sequence). There are 17 residues in the CDR3. V shed 1 base and J shed 0 bases, with 13 bases lying between them. The CDR3 sequence is CASSQALGAPSGNTIYF. For the CDR3, the DNA is TGTGCCAGCAGCCAAGCCCTTGGAGCACCCTCTGGAAACACCATATATTTT.

This rearrangement joins TRBV12-5 to TRBJ1-3, with D maybe TRBD1 (5 bases). This CDR3 has 12 amino acids. Trimming left V 7 bases short and J 2 bases short, with 6 bases between. Germline V gives CDR1 LGHNT, CDR2 FRNRAP. The CDR3 loop is CASAGPGNTIYF. DNA for the CDR3: TGTGCTAGTGCAGGGCCTGGAAACACCATATATTTT.

This chain joins TRBV21-1 and TRBJ1-2; the D call in the table, TRBD1, was not verified against the DNA. TRBV21-1 is a pseudogene segment. The CDR3 is 15 residues long. The CDR3 sequence is CASSAVQFSLYGYTF. For the CDR3, the DNA is TGTGCCAGCAGCGCCGTACAGTTCTCCCTCTATGGCTACACCTTC.

This chain links TRBV4-2 with TRBJ2-3; 9 bases are a match to TRBD2. The V gene's germline CDR1 is LGHNA and CDR2 YNFKEQ. J lost 3 bases, V lost 4 bases, and 8 bases had no gene match. There are 16 residues in the CDR3. The CDR3: CASSLLAGVGTDTQYF. The CDR3 region has the DNA TGTGCCAGCAGCCTTTTAGCGGGGGTTGGGACAGATACGCAGTATTTT.